This T cell receptor (beta chain) was found in a study of T cell changes during pregnancy in multiple sclerosis (dated 2019 in TCRdb). Looking at the study overall: Changes in the T cell repertoire over the course of pregnancy were examined in this study in women with multiple sclerosis.

Including cysteine and phenylalanine, the CDR3 has 15 amino acids. Only the CDR3 part of the read is kept: 45 bases, read in frame from the first base. Based on the germline V gene, the CDR1 and CDR2 sequences are WSHSY and SAAADI. The germline V end is reduced by 4 bases and the J end by 4 bases; junction bases left unmatched: 4. With respect to this clone: Its target antigen remains unknown. Per-nucleotide qualities are absent, and no much larger clonotype sits a single base away.

Preparation of the library involved the immunoSEQ multiplex PCR assay. TCRdb retrieved this table from immuneACCESS and kept in-frame rearrangements only. Not all clones are present; in checked studies, unresolved V genes account for under half, and no reason is known for the remainder. Present in this sample are 90,000 to 120,000 clones, 90% to 95% of which were seen just once. Jointly, the top ten make up 0.7% to 0.9% of the sample. This chain is built from TRBV10-2 and TRBJ1-5, with 10 bases in between that match TRBD1. The starting material was peripheral blood, obtained before pregnancy. This TCR was recovered from a female donor with multiple sclerosis, enrolled in a pregnancy study. This receptor has the CDR3 CASSAGQGGNQPQHF. The DNA is as follows: TGCGCCAGCAGTGCAGGACAGGGGGGTAATCAGCCCCAGCATTTT.